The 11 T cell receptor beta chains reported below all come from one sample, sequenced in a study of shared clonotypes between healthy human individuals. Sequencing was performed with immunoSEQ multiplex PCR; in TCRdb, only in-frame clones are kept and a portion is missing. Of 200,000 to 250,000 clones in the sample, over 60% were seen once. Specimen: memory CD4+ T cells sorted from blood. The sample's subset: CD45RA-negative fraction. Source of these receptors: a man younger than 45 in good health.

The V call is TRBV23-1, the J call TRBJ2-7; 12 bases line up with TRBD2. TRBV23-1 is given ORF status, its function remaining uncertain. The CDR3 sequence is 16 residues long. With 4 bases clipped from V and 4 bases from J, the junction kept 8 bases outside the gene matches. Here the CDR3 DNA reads TGCGCCAGCAGTCGAAACCGACTAGCGGGAGCATACGAGCAGTACTTC. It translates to CASSRNRLAGAYEQYF.

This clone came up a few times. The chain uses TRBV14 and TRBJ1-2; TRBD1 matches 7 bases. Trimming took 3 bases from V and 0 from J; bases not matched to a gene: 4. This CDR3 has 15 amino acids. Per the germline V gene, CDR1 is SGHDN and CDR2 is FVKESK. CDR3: CASSQSGQANYGYTF. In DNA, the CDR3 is TGTGCCAGCAGCCAGAGTGGACAGGCTAACTATGGCTACACCTTC.

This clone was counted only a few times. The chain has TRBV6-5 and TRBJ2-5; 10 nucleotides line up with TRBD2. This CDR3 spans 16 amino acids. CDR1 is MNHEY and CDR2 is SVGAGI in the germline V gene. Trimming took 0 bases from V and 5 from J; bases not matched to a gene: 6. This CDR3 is CASSYSSGAGGETQYF. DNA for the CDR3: TGTGCCAGCAGTTACTCTTCCGGAGCGGGAGGGGAGACCCAGTACTTC.

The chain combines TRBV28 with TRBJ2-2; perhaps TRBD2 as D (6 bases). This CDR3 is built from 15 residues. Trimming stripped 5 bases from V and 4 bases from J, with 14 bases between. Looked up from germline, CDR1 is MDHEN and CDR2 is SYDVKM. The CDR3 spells CASSPGGISTGELFF. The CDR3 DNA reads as TGTGCCAGCAGTCCCGGAGGGATTAGCACCGGGGAGCTGTTTTTT.

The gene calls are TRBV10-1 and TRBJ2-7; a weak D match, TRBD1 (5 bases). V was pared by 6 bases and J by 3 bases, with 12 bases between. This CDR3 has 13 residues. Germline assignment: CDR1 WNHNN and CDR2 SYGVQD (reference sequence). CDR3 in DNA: TGCGCCAGCAGCCGACAGACCAACTACGAGCAGTACTTC. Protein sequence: CASSRQTNYEQYF.

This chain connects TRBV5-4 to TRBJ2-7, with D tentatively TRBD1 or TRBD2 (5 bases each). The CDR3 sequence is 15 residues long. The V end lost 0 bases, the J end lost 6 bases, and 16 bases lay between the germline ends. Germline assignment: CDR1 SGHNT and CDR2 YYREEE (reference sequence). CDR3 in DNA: TGTGCCAGCAGCTTGGGTCGGGCTACTGGGGGCGAGCAGTACTTC. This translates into CASSLGRATGGEQYF.

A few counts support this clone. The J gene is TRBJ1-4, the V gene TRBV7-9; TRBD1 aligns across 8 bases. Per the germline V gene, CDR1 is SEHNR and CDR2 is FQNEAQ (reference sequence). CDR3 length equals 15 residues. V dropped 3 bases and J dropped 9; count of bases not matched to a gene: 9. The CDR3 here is CASSLGTGGAKKLFF. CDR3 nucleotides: TGTGCCAGCAGCTTGGGGACAGGCGGGGCGAAAAAACTGTTTTTT.

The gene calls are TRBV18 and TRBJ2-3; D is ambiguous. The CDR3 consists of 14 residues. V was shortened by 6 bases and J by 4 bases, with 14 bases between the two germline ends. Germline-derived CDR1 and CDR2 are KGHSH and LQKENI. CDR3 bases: TGTGCCAGCTCTTCCGGGTTTGGTGCAGATACGCAGTATTTT. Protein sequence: CASSSGFGADTQYF. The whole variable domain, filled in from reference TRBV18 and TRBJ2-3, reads NAGVMQNPRHLVRRRGQEARLRCSPMKGHSHVYWYRQLPEEGLKFMVYLQKENIIDESGMPKERFSAEFPKEGPSILRIQQVVRGDSAAYFCASSSGFGADTQYFGPGTRLTVL.

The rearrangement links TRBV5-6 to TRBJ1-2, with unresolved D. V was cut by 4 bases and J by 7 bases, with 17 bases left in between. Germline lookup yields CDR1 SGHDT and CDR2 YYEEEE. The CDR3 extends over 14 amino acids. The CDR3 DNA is TGTGCCAGCAGCCCGGGCTGGGGTGTCAGTGGCTACACCTTC. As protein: CASSPGWGVSGYTF.

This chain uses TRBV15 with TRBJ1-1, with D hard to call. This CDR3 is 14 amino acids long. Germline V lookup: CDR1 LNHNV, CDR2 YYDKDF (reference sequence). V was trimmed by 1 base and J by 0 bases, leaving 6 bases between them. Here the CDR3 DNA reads TGTGCCACCAGCAGAGGGACGGTGAACACTGAAGCTTTCTTT. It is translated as CATSRGTVNTEAFF. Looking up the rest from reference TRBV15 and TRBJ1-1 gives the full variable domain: DAMVIQNPRYQVTQFGKPVTLSCSQTLNHNVMYWYQQKSSQAPKLLFHYYDKDFNNEADTPDNFQSRRPNTSFCFLDIRSPGLGDTAMYLCATSRGTVNTEAFFGQGTRLTVV.

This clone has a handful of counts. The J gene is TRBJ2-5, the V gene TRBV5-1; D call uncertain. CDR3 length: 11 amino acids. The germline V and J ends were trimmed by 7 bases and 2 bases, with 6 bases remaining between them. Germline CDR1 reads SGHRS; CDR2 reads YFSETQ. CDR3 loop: CASPFQETQYF. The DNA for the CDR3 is TGCGCCAGCCCCTTTCAAGAGACCCAGTACTTC.